These T cell receptor beta chains were read from a single sample in a study of regulatory T cells in long-lasting Graves disease. One entry per CDR3 protein, called by TCRdb with MiXCR from the multiplex PCR reads. The profile shows roughly 420,000 distinct CDR3 sequences, about a sixth of them singletons. These data are also associated with another study on T cells in Graves' hyperthyroidism and ophthalmopathy.

The material sequenced was peripheral blood mononuclear cells (PBMCs), taken at new diagnosis, from a patient treated with antithyroid drugs. The receptors were gathered from a woman in her 30s with Graves disease. Both conserved end residues are part of each CDR3. Fields, in order: V gene, clone size, D gene, J gene, CDR3 DNA, CDR3 protein. A D gene is named only where the DNA matches it firmly. Size is stated for part of the rows, as once, few or many counts, or as a class when the clone is expanded.

v_gene: TRBV12-3/TRBV12-4; abundance: many; d_gene: .; j_gene: TRBJ1-2; CDR3nt: TGTGCCAGCAGTTGGAGAGGTGGCTACACCTTC; CDR3aa: CASSWRGGYTF
v_gene: TRBV5-1; abundance: many; d_gene: TRBD1; j_gene: TRBJ2-7; CDR3nt: TGCGCCAGCAGCTTGGGAGGGACAGGTGAGGGCGAGCAGTACTTC; CDR3aa: CASSLGGTGEGEQYF
v_gene: TRBV6-1; abundance: few; d_gene: .; j_gene: TRBJ2-5; CDR3nt: TGTGCCAGCTCGGCAGTTCAAGAGACCCAGTACTTC; CDR3aa: CASSAVQETQYF
v_gene: TRBV7-2; abundance: .; d_gene: .; j_gene: TRBJ2-5; CDR3nt: TGTGCCAGCAGCACTCTCCAAGAGACCCAGTACTTC; CDR3aa: CASSTLQETQYF
v_gene: TRBV20-1; abundance: many; d_gene: TRBD1; j_gene: TRBJ2-7; CDR3nt: TGCAGTGCTAGAGATGACAGGGGAATTGTATCGTTTCACGAGCAGTACTTC; CDR3aa: CSARDDRGIVSFHEQYF
v_gene: TRBV11-2; abundance: many; d_gene: TRBD2; j_gene: TRBJ2-5; CDR3nt: TGTGCCAGCAGCACCGGGACTAGCGGGAGGGGAGAGACCCAGTACTTC; CDR3aa: CASSTGTSGRGETQYF
v_gene: TRBV7-9; abundance: few; d_gene: TRBD2; j_gene: TRBJ2-1; CDR3nt: TGTGCCAGCAGCTCGGGACTAGCGGGAGCCGGTGAGCAGTTCTTC; CDR3aa: CASSSGLAGAGEQFF
v_gene: TRBV4-2; abundance: once; d_gene: .; j_gene: TRBJ1-2; CDR3nt: TGTGCCAGCAGCCAAGATGCGACAAGGACCTATGGCTACACCTTC; CDR3aa: CASSQDATRTYGYTF
v_gene: TRBV6-4; abundance: .; d_gene: .; j_gene: TRBJ2-7; CDR3nt: TGTGCCAGCAGTGACGAACTAATACGAGGGCAGCAGTACTTC; CDR3aa: CASSDELIRGQQYF
v_gene: TRBV19; abundance: .; d_gene: .; j_gene: TRBJ2-3; CDR3nt: TGTGCCAGTATGGTTAGCGGCTCTAGCACAGATACGCAGTATTTT; CDR3aa: CASMVSGSSTDTQYF
v_gene: TRBV12-3/TRBV12-4; abundance: .; d_gene: .; j_gene: TRBJ2-4; CDR3nt: TGTGCCAGCAGCCTCGTACTCAGGGACGCCAAAAACATTCAGTACTTC; CDR3aa: CASSLVLRDAKNIQYF
v_gene: TRBV19; abundance: few; d_gene: .; j_gene: TRBJ2-3; CDR3nt: TGTGCCAGTAGACCCAGTGCTAGCACAGATACGCAGTATTTT; CDR3aa: CASRPSASTDTQYF
v_gene: TRBV7-8; abundance: many; d_gene: .; j_gene: TRBJ1-4; CDR3nt: TGTGCCAGCAGCTTAGGCACAGAAGTTAATGAAAAACTGTTTTTT; CDR3aa: CASSLGTEVNEKLFF
v_gene: TRBV29-1; abundance: few; d_gene: TRBD1; j_gene: TRBJ1-5; CDR3nt: TGCAGCGTTGCAACAGGGGGGGCCAATCAGCCCCAGCATTTT; CDR3aa: CSVATGGANQPQHF
v_gene: TRBV9; abundance: few; d_gene: .; j_gene: TRBJ1-2; CDR3nt: TGTGCCAGCAGCCTCGGGACTGCCTACTATGGCTACACCTTC; CDR3aa: CASSLGTAYYGYTF
v_gene: TRBV14; abundance: .; d_gene: .; j_gene: TRBJ2-3; CDR3nt: TGTGCCAGCAGCCCTTCCTGGGGAGATACGCAGTATTTT; CDR3aa: CASSPSWGDTQYF
v_gene: TRBV5-1; abundance: many; d_gene: TRBD2; j_gene: TRBJ2-5; CDR3nt: TGCGCCAGCAGCTTGGGGGACTACACAAAAGAGACCCAGTACTTC; CDR3aa: CASSLGDYTKETQYF
v_gene: TRBV5-6; abundance: few; d_gene: TRBD1; j_gene: TRBJ2-7; CDR3nt: TGTGCCAGCAGTTGGACAGGGTTGGGCTCGGGGCAGTACTTC; CDR3aa: CASSWTGLGSGQYF
v_gene: TRBV7-2; abundance: .; d_gene: .; j_gene: TRBJ1-1; CDR3nt: TGTGCCAGCGGACATAGAATGAACACTGAAGCTTTCTTT; CDR3aa: CASGHRMNTEAFF
v_gene: TRBV15; abundance: .; d_gene: .; j_gene: TRBJ1-1; CDR3nt: TGTGCCACCAGCAATTCGGCCGGTGGATACACTGAAGCTTTCTTT; CDR3aa: CATSNSAGGYTEAFF
v_gene: TRBV20-1; abundance: .; d_gene: TRBD1; j_gene: TRBJ2-7; CDR3nt: TGCAGTGCTAGAGGGGACCGGGACAGTGATTACGAGCAGTACTTC; CDR3aa: CSARGDRDSDYEQYF
v_gene: TRBV20-1; abundance: .; d_gene: .; j_gene: TRBJ1-6; CDR3nt: TGCAGTGCAAACGCCGGGACGGCAAATTCACCCCTCCACTTT; CDR3aa: CSANAGTANSPLHF
v_gene: TRBV20-1; abundance: many; d_gene: .; j_gene: TRBJ2-7; CDR3nt: TGCAGTGCGGGCGGTACCTACGAGCAGTACTTC; CDR3aa: CSAGGTYEQYF
v_gene: TRBV7-9; abundance: many; d_gene: .; j_gene: TRBJ2-1; CDR3nt: TGTGCCAGCAGCCCCCGGGCAAGCGCCTCGAACAATGAGCAGTTCTTC; CDR3aa: CASSPRASASNNEQFF
v_gene: TRBV10-3; abundance: many; d_gene: .; j_gene: TRBJ2-5; CDR3nt: TGTGCCATCAGTGAGGGGGAGACCCAGTACTTC; CDR3aa: CAISEGETQYF
v_gene: TRBV11-2; abundance: many; d_gene: TRBD2; j_gene: TRBJ2-1; CDR3nt: TGTGCCAGCAGCCTCACTTACTCCCCCCTAGCGGGAGGCCCGAGCTCCTACAATGAGCAGTTCTTC; CDR3aa: CASSLTYSPLAGGPSSYNEQFF
v_gene: TRBV6-2/TRBV6-3; abundance: few; d_gene: .; j_gene: TRBJ2-3; CDR3nt: TGTGCCAGCAGATCTCCGGGACGAGGAGGAGCAGATACGCAGTATTTT; CDR3aa: CASRSPGRGGADTQYF
v_gene: TRBV11-2; abundance: many; d_gene: .; j_gene: TRBJ2-5; CDR3nt: TGTGCCAGCAGCCTCACAAGTGGCCAAGAGACCCAGTACTTC; CDR3aa: CASSLTSGQETQYF
v_gene: TRBV4-2; abundance: .; d_gene: TRBD2; j_gene: TRBJ2-7; CDR3nt: TGTGCCAGCAGCCAAAGAAGAGCGGGAGTAGGGTCCTACGAGCAGTACTTC; CDR3aa: CASSQRRAGVGSYEQYF
v_gene: TRBV20-1; abundance: .; d_gene: TRBD2; j_gene: TRBJ2-1; CDR3nt: TGCAGTGCCCCACCTGGCGGGAGCTCCTACAATGAGCAGTTCTTC; CDR3aa: CSAPPGGSSYNEQFF
v_gene: TRBV12-3/TRBV12-4; abundance: few; d_gene: .; j_gene: TRBJ2-7; CDR3nt: TGTGCCAGCAGTAGGGCTCTGAACGAGCAGTACTTC; CDR3aa: CASSRALNEQYF
v_gene: TRBV11-1; abundance: many; d_gene: .; j_gene: TRBJ2-2; CDR3nt: TGTGCCAGCAGCTTAACCCCCGGGACACTTAACACCGGGGAGCTGTTTTTT; CDR3aa: CASSLTPGTLNTGELFF
v_gene: TRBV11-2; abundance: .; d_gene: .; j_gene: TRBJ1-1; CDR3nt: TGTGCCAGCAGCTTAGCTCAGGGTGGATGGGCTGAAGCTTTCTTT; CDR3aa: CASSLAQGGWAEAFF
v_gene: TRBV7-2; abundance: few; d_gene: .; j_gene: TRBJ1-5; CDR3nt: TGTGCCAGCAGCTTAACAGGCGATAGCAATCAGCCCCAGCATTTT; CDR3aa: CASSLTGDSNQPQHF
v_gene: TRBV28; abundance: .; d_gene: TRBD1; j_gene: TRBJ2-7; CDR3nt: TGTGCCAGCAGCTTCGGACAGGGGGTATTCTACGAGCAGTACTTC; CDR3aa: CASSFGQGVFYEQYF
v_gene: TRBV11-2; abundance: many; d_gene: .; j_gene: TRBJ2-1; CDR3nt: TGTGCCAGCAGGGTAGATCGGGAGCTCAATGAGCAGTTCTTC; CDR3aa: CASRVDRELNEQFF
v_gene: TRBV28; abundance: .; d_gene: .; j_gene: TRBJ1-5; CDR3nt: TGTGCCAGCACCCTGTACGATCAGCCCCAGCATTTT; CDR3aa: CASTLYDQPQHF
v_gene: TRBV28; abundance: many; d_gene: .; j_gene: TRBJ2-2; CDR3nt: TGTGCCAGCAGTTTAAACAGGGCCGGGGAGCTGTTTTTT; CDR3aa: CASSLNRAGELFF
v_gene: TRBV5-1; abundance: few; d_gene: .; j_gene: TRBJ1-2; CDR3nt: TGCGCCAGCAGCTTGGAAGTTTCTCTAAGTGGCTACACCTTC; CDR3aa: CASSLEVSLSGYTF
v_gene: TRBV18; abundance: many; d_gene: .; j_gene: TRBJ2-7; CDR3nt: TGTGCCAGCTCACCACATCAGGGAAACGAGCAGTACTTC; CDR3aa: CASSPHQGNEQYF
v_gene: TRBV5-1; abundance: .; d_gene: TRBD2; j_gene: TRBJ2-5; CDR3nt: TGCGCCAGCAGCTTTTCAGGGAGGGGAGAGACCCAGTACTTC; CDR3aa: CASSFSGRGETQYF
v_gene: TRBV2; abundance: many; d_gene: .; j_gene: TRBJ1-5; CDR3nt: TGTGCCAGCAACTGGGGTGGAAGTCAGCCCCAGCATTTT; CDR3aa: CASNWGGSQPQHF
v_gene: TRBV12-3/TRBV12-4; abundance: many; d_gene: TRBD1; j_gene: TRBJ1-1; CDR3nt: TGTGCCAGCAGCCCGGGACAGCCCGAAGCTTTCTTT; CDR3aa: CASSPGQPEAFF
v_gene: TRBV4-3; abundance: .; d_gene: TRBD2; j_gene: TRBJ2-5; CDR3nt: TGCGCCAGCAGCCAAGATCGACTAGCGGGAGGCGCCCAAGAGACCCAGTACTTC; CDR3aa: CASSQDRLAGGAQETQYF
v_gene: TRBV6-2/TRBV6-3; abundance: many; d_gene: TRBD1; j_gene: TRBJ2-7; CDR3nt: TGTGCCAGCACCCAACCGGGACAGGTGGCCTACGAGCAGTACTTC; CDR3aa: CASTQPGQVAYEQYF
v_gene: TRBV27; abundance: many; d_gene: TRBD2; j_gene: TRBJ2-1; CDR3nt: TGTGCCAGCAGTTTACCCCTAGCGGGACATTACAATGAGCAGTTCTTC; CDR3aa: CASSLPLAGHYNEQFF
v_gene: TRBV27; abundance: many; d_gene: TRBD1; j_gene: TRBJ2-7; CDR3nt: TGTGCCGCTGGCAGGGGGAATGAGCAGTACTTC; CDR3aa: CAAGRGNEQYF
v_gene: TRBV7-2; abundance: many; d_gene: .; j_gene: TRBJ1-6; CDR3nt: TGTGCCAGCAGCTTAGCGCGGGGCGATTCACCCCTCCACTTT; CDR3aa: CASSLARGDSPLHF